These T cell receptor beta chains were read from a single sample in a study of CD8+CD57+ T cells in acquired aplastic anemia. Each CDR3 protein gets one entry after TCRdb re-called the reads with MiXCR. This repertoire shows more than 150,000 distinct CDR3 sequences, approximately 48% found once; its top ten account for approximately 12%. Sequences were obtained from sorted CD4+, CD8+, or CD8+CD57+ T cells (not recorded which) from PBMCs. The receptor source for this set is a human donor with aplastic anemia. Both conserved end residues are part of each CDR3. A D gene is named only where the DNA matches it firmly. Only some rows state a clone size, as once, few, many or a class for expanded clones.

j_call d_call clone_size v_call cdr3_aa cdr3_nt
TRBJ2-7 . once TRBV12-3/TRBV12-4 CASTDRTEQYF TGTGCCAGCACCGATCGGACAGAGCAGTACTTC
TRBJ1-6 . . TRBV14 CASSQEGRWSALHF TGTGCCAGCAGCCAAGAAGGACGATGGTCCGCCCTCCACTTT
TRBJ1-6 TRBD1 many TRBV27 CASGGQGLFSPLHF TGTGCCAGCGGAGGACAGGGGTTGTTCTCACCCCTCCACTTT
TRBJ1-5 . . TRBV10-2 CASSYQGFYEHF TGTGCCAGCAGTTATCAGGGATTCTACGAGCATTTT
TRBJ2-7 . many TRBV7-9 CASSSQGLGYEQYF TGTGCCAGCAGTTCACAGGGTCTGGGCTACGAGCAGTACTTC
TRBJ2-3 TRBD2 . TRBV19 CASSLVPGGGRDTQYF TGTGCCAGCAGCTTGGTACCTGGCGGGGGGAGAGATACGCAGTATTTT
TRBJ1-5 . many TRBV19 CASSIKGLGQPQHF TGTGCCAGTAGTATTAAGGGCTTAGGTCAGCCCCAGCATTTT
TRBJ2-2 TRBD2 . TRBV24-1 CATSEREDTGELFF TGTGCCACCAGTGAGCGGGAGGACACCGGGGAGCTGTTTTTT
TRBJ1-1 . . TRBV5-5 CASIMYGGNTEAFF TGTGCCAGCATTATGTACGGAGGGAACACTGAAGCTTTCTTT
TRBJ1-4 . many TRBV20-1 CSARDLQGGGGKLFF TGCAGTGCTAGAGATCTACAGGGAGGAGGGGGAAAACTGTTTTTT
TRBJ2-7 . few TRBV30 CAWGHGGPPYEQYF TGTGCCTGGGGCCACGGGGGGCCCCCCTACGAGCAGTACTTC
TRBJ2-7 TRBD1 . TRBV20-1 CSAEFRGRVVDEQYF TGCAGTGCCGAGTTCAGGGGGCGTGTCGTCGACGAGCAGTACTTC
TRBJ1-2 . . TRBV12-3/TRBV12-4 CASTDGSGYTF TGTGCCAGCACCGACGGCTCGGGCTACACCTTC
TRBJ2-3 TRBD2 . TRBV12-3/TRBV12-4 CASSRSHRGGRTDTQYF TGTGCCAGCAGCCGTTCGCATCGGGGGGGAAGGACAGATACGCAGTATTTT
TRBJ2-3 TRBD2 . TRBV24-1 CATSDYASGRVDTQYF TGTGCCACCAGTGATTACGCGAGCGGGAGGGTGGATACGCAGTATTTT
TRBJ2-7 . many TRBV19 CASSRHRDEQYF TGTGCCAGTAGTCGGCACAGGGACGAGCAGTACTTC
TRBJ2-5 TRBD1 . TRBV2 CASSWDRGCETQYF TGTGCCAGCTCTTGGGACAGGGGATGCGAGACCCAGTACTTC
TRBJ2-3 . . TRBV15 CATSTGISTDTQYF TGTGCCACCAGCACAGGGATAAGCACAGATACGCAGTATTTT
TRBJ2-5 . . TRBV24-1 CATSETDQETQYF TGTGCCACCAGTGAGACAGATCAAGAGACCCAGTACTTC
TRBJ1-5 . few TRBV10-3 CAISEPGVGQPQHF TGTGCCATCAGTGAGCCGGGGGTGGGTCAGCCCCAGCATTTT
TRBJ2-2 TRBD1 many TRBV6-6 CASKNRQGTNTGELFF TGTGCCAGCAAAAATAGACAGGGAACGAACACCGGGGAGCTGTTTTTT
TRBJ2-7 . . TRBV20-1 CSARGSAYEQYF TGCAGTGCTAGAGGGTCCGCCTACGAGCAGTACTTC
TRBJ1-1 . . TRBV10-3 CAISESLGTEAFF TGTGCCATCAGTGAGTCGCTGGGCACTGAAGCTTTCTTT
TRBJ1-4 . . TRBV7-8 CASSLVGRVRANEKLSF TGTGCCAGCAGCTTAGTAGGCAGGGTGCGTGCTAATGAAAAACTGTCTTTT
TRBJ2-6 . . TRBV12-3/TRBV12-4 CASSLGTDLPGANVPTF TGTGCCAGCAGTTTAGGGACAGACTTACCTGGGGCCAACGTCCCGACTTTC
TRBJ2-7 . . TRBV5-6 CASSPLAGPDVDEQYF TGTGCCAGCAGCCCCCTGGCTGGACCCGACGTCGACGAGCAGTACTTC
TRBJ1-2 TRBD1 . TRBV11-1 CASSLNPGTVDYGYTF TGTGCCAGCAGCCTGAACCCCGGGACAGTCGACTATGGCTACACCTTC
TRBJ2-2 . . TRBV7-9 CASSPRDTGELFF TGTGCCAGCAGCCCCAGGGACACCGGGGAGCTGTTTTTT